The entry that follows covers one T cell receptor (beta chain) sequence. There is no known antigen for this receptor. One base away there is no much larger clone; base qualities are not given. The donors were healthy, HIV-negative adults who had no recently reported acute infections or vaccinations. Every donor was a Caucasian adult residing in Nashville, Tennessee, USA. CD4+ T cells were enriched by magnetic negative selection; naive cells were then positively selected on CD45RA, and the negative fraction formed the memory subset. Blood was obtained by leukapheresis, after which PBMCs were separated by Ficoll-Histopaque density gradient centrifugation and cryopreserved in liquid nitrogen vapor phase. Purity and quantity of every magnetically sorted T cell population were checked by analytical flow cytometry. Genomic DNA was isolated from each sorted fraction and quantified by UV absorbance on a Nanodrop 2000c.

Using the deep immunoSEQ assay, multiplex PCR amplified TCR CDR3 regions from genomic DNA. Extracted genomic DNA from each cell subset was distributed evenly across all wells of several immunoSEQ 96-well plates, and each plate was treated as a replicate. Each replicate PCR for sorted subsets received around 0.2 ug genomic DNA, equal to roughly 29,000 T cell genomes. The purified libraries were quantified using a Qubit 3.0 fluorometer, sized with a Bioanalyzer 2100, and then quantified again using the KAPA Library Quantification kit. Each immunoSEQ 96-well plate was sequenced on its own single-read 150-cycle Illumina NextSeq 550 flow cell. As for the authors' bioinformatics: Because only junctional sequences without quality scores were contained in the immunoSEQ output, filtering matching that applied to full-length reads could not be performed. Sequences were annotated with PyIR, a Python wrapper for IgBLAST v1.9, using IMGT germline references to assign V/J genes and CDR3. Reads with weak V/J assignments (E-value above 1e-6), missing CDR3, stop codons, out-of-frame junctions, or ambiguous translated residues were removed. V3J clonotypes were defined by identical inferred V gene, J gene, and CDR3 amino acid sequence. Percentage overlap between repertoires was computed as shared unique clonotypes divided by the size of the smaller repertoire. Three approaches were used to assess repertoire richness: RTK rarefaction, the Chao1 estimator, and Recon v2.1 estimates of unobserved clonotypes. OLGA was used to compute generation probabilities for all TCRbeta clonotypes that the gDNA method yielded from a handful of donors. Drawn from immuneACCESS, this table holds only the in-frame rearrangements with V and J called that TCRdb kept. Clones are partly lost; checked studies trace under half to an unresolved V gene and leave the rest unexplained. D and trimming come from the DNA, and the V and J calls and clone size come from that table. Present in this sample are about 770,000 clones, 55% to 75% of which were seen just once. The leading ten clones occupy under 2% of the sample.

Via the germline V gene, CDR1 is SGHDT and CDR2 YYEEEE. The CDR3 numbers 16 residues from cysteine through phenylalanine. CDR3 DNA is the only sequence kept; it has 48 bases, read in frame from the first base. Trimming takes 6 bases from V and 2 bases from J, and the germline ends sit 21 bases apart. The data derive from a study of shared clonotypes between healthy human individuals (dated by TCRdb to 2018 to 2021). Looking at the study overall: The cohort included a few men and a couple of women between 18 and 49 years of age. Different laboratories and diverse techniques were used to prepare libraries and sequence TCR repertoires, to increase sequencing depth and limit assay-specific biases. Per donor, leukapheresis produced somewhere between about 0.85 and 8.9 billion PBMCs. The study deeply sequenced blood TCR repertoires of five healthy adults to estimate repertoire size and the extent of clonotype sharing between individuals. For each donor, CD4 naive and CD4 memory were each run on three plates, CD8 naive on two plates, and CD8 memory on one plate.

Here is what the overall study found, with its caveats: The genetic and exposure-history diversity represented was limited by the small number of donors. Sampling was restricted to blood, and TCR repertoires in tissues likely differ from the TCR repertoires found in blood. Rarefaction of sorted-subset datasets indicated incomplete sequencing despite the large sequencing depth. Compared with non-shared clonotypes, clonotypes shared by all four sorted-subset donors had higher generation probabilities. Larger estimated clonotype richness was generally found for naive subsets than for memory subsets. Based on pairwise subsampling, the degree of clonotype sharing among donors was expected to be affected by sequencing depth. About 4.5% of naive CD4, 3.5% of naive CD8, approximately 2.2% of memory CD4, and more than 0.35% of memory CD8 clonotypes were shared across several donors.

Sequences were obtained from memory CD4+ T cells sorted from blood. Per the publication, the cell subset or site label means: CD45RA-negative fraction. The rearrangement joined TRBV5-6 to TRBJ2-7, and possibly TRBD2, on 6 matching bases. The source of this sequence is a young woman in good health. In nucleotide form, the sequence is TGTGCCAGCATCAATATCCGGGAGAGACCCCCCTACGAGCAGTACTTC. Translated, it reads CASINIRERPPYEQYF.